These T cell receptor beta chains were read from a single sample in a study of T-cell memory formation after mild COVID-19. TCRdb reprocessed the 5' RACE reads via MiXCR and lists one record per CDR3 protein. The data contain roughly 600,000 distinct CDR3 sequences, about a sixth of them seen just once; the ten biggest clones take up 9.5% to 15%. The sample was PBMCs or a T cell subset sorted from them (not recorded which). The receptors were gathered from an adult woman who had mild COVID-19 (a few samples of this study predate the infection). Cell type and time point are not known. Both conserved end residues are part of each CDR3. The order of the fields is J gene, D gene, clone size, V gene, CDR3 protein, CDR3 DNA. A D gene is named only where the DNA matches it firmly. A clone size is listed for some rows: how often the clone was seen (once, few, many), or a class if it is expanded.

>TRBJ2-7|TRBD2|few|TRBV9
CASSAREGHYEQYF
TGTGCCAGCAGCGCCCGGGAGGGCCACTACGAGCAGTACTTC
>TRBJ2-2|.|.|TRBV20-1
CSARDRRGHTGELFF
TGCAGTGCTAGAGATCGGCGGGGGCACACCGGGGAGCTGTTTTTT
>TRBJ2-5|.|.|TRBV18
CASSPSLETQYF
TGTGCCAGCTCACCGTCCCTGGAGACCCAGTACTTC
>TRBJ1-1|TRBD1|.|TRBV20-1
CSGAQGASEAFF
TGCAGTGGGGCACAGGGGGCGAGTGAAGCTTTCTTT
>TRBJ1-1|TRBD1|.|TRBV7-9
CASSTGQGGLSTEAFF
TGTGCCAGCAGCACGGGACAGGGGGGACTGAGCACTGAAGCTTTCTTT
>TRBJ1-2|.|.|TRBV12-3/TRBV12-4
CASSLDKGLNYGYTF
TGTGCCAGCAGTTTAGATAAGGGACTGAACTATGGCTACACCTTC
>TRBJ1-5|.|.|TRBV4-1
CASSQVVSNQPQHF
TGCGCCAGCAGCCAAGTCGTCAGCAATCAGCCCCAGCATTTT
>TRBJ2-7|TRBD2|.|TRBV7-9
CASSHRGGMGEQYF
TGTGCCAGCAGCCACCGGGGGGGGATGGGCGAGCAGTACTTC
>TRBJ1-1|TRBD1|.|TRBV18
CASSLGQTTAGNTEAFF
TGTGCCAGCTCCTTGGGACAGACAACGGCCGGGAACACTGAAGCTTTCTTT
>TRBJ2-4|.|.|TRBV27
CASRSPVKQNIQYF
TGTGCCAGCAGATCGCCAGTGAAGCAAAACATTCAGTACTTC
>TRBJ2-1|.|few|TRBV24-1
CATSDIGSSYNEQFF
TGTGCCACCAGTGATATAGGGAGCTCTTACAATGAGCAGTTCTTC
>TRBJ2-7|.|few|TRBV6-5
CASSHDGDEQYF
TGTGCCAGCAGCCACGACGGGGACGAGCAGTACTTC
>TRBJ2-1|TRBD2|.|TRBV4-2
CASSQDVTSGYNEQFF
TGTGCCAGCAGCCAAGATGTGACTAGCGGCTACAATGAGCAGTTCTTC
>TRBJ1-1|TRBD1|.|TRBV5-1
CASSPEGRRQGTGAEAFF
TGCGCCAGCAGCCCCGAAGGGCGACGACAGGGGACCGGGGCTGAAGCTTTCTTT
>TRBJ2-3|.|many|TRBV3-1
CASSQGRLHTDTQYF
TGTGCCAGCAGCCAAGGGAGACTACACACAGATACGCAGTATTTT
>TRBJ2-7|TRBD1|few|TRBV20-1
CSASGSGGLKGNEQYF
TGCAGTGCTAGCGGGTCAGGGGGCCTTAAAGGCAACGAGCAGTACTTC
>TRBJ2-5|TRBD1|many|TRBV7-9
CASSLGTGRETQYF
TGTGCCAGCAGCTTAGGGACAGGGCGAGAGACCCAGTACTTC
>TRBJ2-2|TRBD2|few|TRBV4-2
CASSQDPQREGTGGELFF
TGTGCCAGCAGCCAAGATCCCCAGCGGGAGGGAACTGGCGGGGAGCTGTTTTTT
>TRBJ1-1|.|few|TRBV9
CASSVVTGSPNTEAFF
TGTGCCAGCAGCGTAGTTACAGGAAGTCCGAACACTGAAGCTTTCTTT
>TRBJ1-1|TRBD1|.|TRBV5-1
CASSLFSTGGTEAFF
TGCGCCAGCAGCTTGTTCTCGACAGGGGGCACTGAAGCTTTCTTT
>TRBJ2-3|.|many|TRBV12-3/TRBV12-4
CASSWGGGTDTQYF
TGTGCCAGCAGTTGGGGCGGGGGCACAGATACGCAGTATTTT
>TRBJ2-7|TRBD1|few|TRBV3-1
CASKNRGSSYEQYF
TGTGCCAGCAAAAACAGGGGAAGCTCCTACGAGCAGTACTTC
>TRBJ2-7|.|.|TRBV15
CATSPGRYDEQYF
TGTGCCACCAGCCCAGGGCGTTACGACGAGCAGTACTTC
>TRBJ2-7|.|few|TRBV5-1
CASSSMSQSYEQYF
TGCGCCAGCAGCTCGATGAGCCAGAGCTACGAGCAGTACTTC
>TRBJ2-7|.|few|TRBV20-1
CSARRQVLRDEQYF
TGCAGTGCTAGACGACAGGTCCTGAGGGACGAGCAGTACTTC
>TRBJ2-1|TRBD2|few|TRBV12-3/TRBV12-4
CASKTSGGFPNEQFF
TGTGCCAGCAAGACTAGCGGGGGATTTCCGAATGAGCAGTTCTTC
>TRBJ2-3|.|few|TRBV4-1
CASSQERMENTDTQYF
TGCGCCAGCAGCCAAGAGAGGATGGAGAACACAGATACGCAGTATTTT
>TRBJ2-2|.|few|TRBV12-3/TRBV12-4
CASSVRETGELFF
TGTGCCAGCAGTGTCAGGGAGACCGGGGAGCTGTTTTTT
>TRBJ1-1|TRBD1|few|TRBV7-2
CASSWHLDRGTEAFF
TGTGCCAGCAGCTGGCACTTAGACAGGGGCACTGAAGCTTTCTTT
>TRBJ2-2|.|few|TRBV7-3
CASSFRGLELDGELFF
TGTGCCAGCAGCTTCCGGGGGCTCGAGTTAGACGGGGAGCTGTTTTTT
>TRBJ1-2|.|many|TRBV4-1
CASSKDTGGGYTF
TGCGCCAGCAGCAAAGATACCGGGGGTGGCTACACCTTC
>TRBJ2-5|TRBD1|.|TRBV12-3/TRBV12-4
CASSTGTGYVGQETQYF
TGTGCCAGCAGCACAGGGACAGGGTACGTCGGCCAAGAGACCCAGTACTTC
>TRBJ2-3|TRBD2|.|TRBV7-3
CASSLLAGVSDTQYF
TGTGCCAGCAGCTTACTAGCGGGAGTTTCAGATACGCAGTATTTT
>TRBJ2-2|.|.|TRBV12-3/TRBV12-4
CASSSLGGTGELFF
TGTGCCAGCAGTTCCCTAGGGGGAACCGGGGAGCTGTTTTTT
>TRBJ2-7|.|many|TRBV30
CACSPTGRSYEQYF
TGTGCCTGTTCCCCGACAGGTCGCTCCTACGAGCAGTACTTC
>TRBJ2-3|.|few|TRBV11-3
CASSSGEIGTDTQYF
TGTGCCAGCAGCTCAGGGGAAATCGGGACAGATACGCAGTATTTT
>TRBJ2-1|.|few|TRBV13
CASSLRQNEQFF
TGTGCCAGCAGCTTACGGCAGAATGAGCAGTTCTTC
>TRBJ2-1|.|few|TRBV7-2
CASSRPGEWEQFF
TGTGCCAGCAGCCGCCCAGGGGAATGGGAGCAGTTCTTC
>TRBJ1-5|.|.|TRBV6-5
CASSYSMERNQPQHF
TGTGCCAGCAGTTACTCGATGGAGCGGAATCAGCCCCAGCATTTT
>TRBJ1-5|TRBD1|few|TRBV10-3
CAISDTGAGQPQHF
TGTGCCATCAGTGATACAGGGGCCGGACAGCCCCAGCATTTT
>TRBJ2-3|.|many|TRBV24-1
CATSEGSTDTQYF
TGTGCCACCAGTGAAGGTTCCACAGATACGCAGTATTTT
>TRBJ1-5|TRBD1|few|TRBV5-1
CASSLGQGSGQPQHF
TGCGCCAGCAGCTTGGGACAGGGGTCGGGTCAGCCCCAGCATTTT
>TRBJ2-3|TRBD1|.|TRBV3-1
CASRQTLQGTLTDTQYF
TGTGCCAGCAGACAAACTCTACAGGGGACCCTCACAGATACGCAGTATTTT
>TRBJ2-7|.|many|TRBV5-1
CASSLDLVYEQYF
TGCGCCAGCAGCTTGGACCTAGTCTACGAGCAGTACTTC
>TRBJ2-7|.|.|TRBV7-2
CASSLPYQGQTYFSYEQYF
TGTGCCAGCAGCTTACCGTATCAAGGACAGACCTATTTCTCCTACGAGCAGTACTTC
>TRBJ2-5|.|.|TRBV15
CATSRGRQQETQYF
TGTGCCACCAGCAGAGGTCGGCAACAAGAGACCCAGTACTTC